The 8 T cell receptor beta chains given below trace back to one sample, sequenced in a study of molecular identifiers for immune sequencing clone quantification. TCRdb passed the PCR reads through MiXCR, listing each CDR3 protein once. The data show about 640,000 distinct CDR3 sequences, about 20% seen once. The specimen sequenced was naive CD8+ T cells from blood, with Jurkat cell RNA spiked in. Subset here: FACS-sorted CD8+CD4-CCR7+CD45RA+ naive T cells. These receptors were obtained from a human donor in good health. Some libraries in this study had Jurkat cell RNA spiked in.

Notes on this clonotype: The conserved phenylalanine or tryptophan is not found at the CDR3 terminus, so this likely reflects a read error. The chain joins TRBV20-1 to TRBJ2-7; D is possibly TRBD1 (6 bases). Germline CDR1 is DFQATT and CDR2 is SNEGSKA (reference sequence). The CDR3 has 14 residues. Trimming removed 3 bases at V and 2 bases at J, with 14 bases between. CDR3 amino acids: CSASPGHLTYEQYL. For the CDR3, the DNA is TGCAGTGCTAGTCCGGGACACCTCACCTACGAGCAGTACTTA.

The chain is built from TRBV19 and TRBJ2-1; no clear D gene. Deletions cut 3 bases from V and 6 bases from J, with 15 bases between. CDR1 is LNHDA, CDR2 SQIVND, per germline (reference sequence). The CDR3 runs to 15 residues. CDR3 sequence: CASSMGFSAVNEQFF. CDR3 coding DNA: TGTGCCAGTAGTATGGGTTTCTCAGCTGTCAATGAGCAGTTCTTC.

J is TRBJ2-7 and V is TRBV6-2 or TRBV6-3; 8 bases map to TRBD2. V dropped 3 bases and J dropped 5; count of bases not matched to a gene: 12. Germline-derived CDR1 and CDR2 are MNHEY and SVGEGT. This CDR3 spans 16 amino acids. CDR3 bases: TGTGCCAGCAGTTATCGCGGACTAGCTTTTCGGAACGAGCAGTACTTC. The encoded protein is CASSYRGLAFRNEQYF.

Regarding this clonotype: One junction end disagrees with the germline gene, perhaps due to a read error. The chain carries TRBV25-1 and TRBJ2-1; D is perhaps TRBD2 (7 bases). The CDR3 runs 16 residues. The germline gives CDR1 MGHDK, CDR2 SYGVNS. DNA of the CDR3: TGTGCCAGCACCGAAAGGGGGAGGGCCGGCTACAGTGAGCAGTTCTTC. It codes for CASTERGRAGYSEQFF.

The table lists this clonotype with a few counts. The chain links TRBV19 to TRBJ1-5; a possible D gene is TRBD1 (5 bases). Germline values: CDR1 LNHDA, CDR2 SQIVND (reference sequence). The CDR3 is made up of 15 amino acids. V was clipped by 0 bases and J by 4 bases, with 10 bases between them. The chain's CDR3 is CASSIDGGINQPQHF. CDR3 DNA sequence: TGTGCCAGTAGTATAGATGGGGGTATTAATCAGCCCCAGCATTTT.

This clonotype came up many times. The V and J genes are TRBV5-4 and TRBJ2-3, with a tentative D call TRBD2 (6 bases). The V end lost 3 bases, the J end lost 6 bases, and 14 bases lay between the germline ends. Germline CDR1 and CDR2: SGHNT and YYREEE (reference sequence). The CDR3 totals 14 residues. The CDR3 bases are TGTGCCAGCAGCTCGGGCCGGGAGAAGGATACGCAGTATTTT. It translates to CASSSGREKDTQYF.

This clonotype was counted at least ten times. The chain carries TRBV27 and TRBJ2-3; TRBD1 is a possible D gene (5 bases). The V gene's germline CDR1 is MNHEY and CDR2 SMNVEV (reference sequence). Trimming pared 1 base from V and 3 bases from J, leaving 8 bases between. The CDR3 runs to 14 residues. The CDR3 nucleotides read TGTGCCAGCAGTTTATTTCCAGGGACAGATACGCAGTATTTT. As protein: CASSLFPGTDTQYF.

This clonotype was seen only once. The junction departs from germline at one end; a sequencing error may be responsible. The chain joins TRBV19 to TRBJ2-3, with 11 bases matching TRBD1. CDR3 length: 14 amino acids. CDR1 LNHDA and CDR2 SQIVND come from the germline V gene (reference sequence). The CDR3 spells CANSGDRGTDTQYF. CDR3 nucleotides: TGTGCCAATAGTGGGGACAGGGGGACAGATACGCAGTATTTT. Together with reference TRBV19 and TRBJ2-3, the CDR3 gives the full variable domain: DGGITQSPKYLFRKEGQNVTLSCEQNLNHDAMYWYRQDPGQGLRLIYYSQIVNDFQKGDIAEGYSVSREKKESFPLTVTSAQKNPTAFYLCANSGDRGTDTQYFGPGTRLTVL.